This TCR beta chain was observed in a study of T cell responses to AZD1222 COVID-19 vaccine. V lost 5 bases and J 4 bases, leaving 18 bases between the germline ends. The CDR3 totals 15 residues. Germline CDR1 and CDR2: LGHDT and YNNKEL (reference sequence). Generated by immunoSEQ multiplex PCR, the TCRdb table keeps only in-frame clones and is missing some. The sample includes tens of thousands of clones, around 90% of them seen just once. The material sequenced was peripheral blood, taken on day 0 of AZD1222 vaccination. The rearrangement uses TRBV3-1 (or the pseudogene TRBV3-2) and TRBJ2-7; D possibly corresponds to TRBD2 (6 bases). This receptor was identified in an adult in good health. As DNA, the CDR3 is TGTGCCAGCAGCTTTGCCGGGACTCCCGGGTACGAGCAGTACTTC. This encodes CASSFAGTPGYEQYF.